This T cell receptor beta chain derives from a study of pediatric ulcerative colitis. Whole-study results and caveats: No controls had the two rectal clonotypes shared by ulcerative colitis patients.

This CDR3 contains 15 residues. After removal of 4 bases from V and 6 bases from J, the junction contained 7 bases not matched to a gene. CDR1 and CDR2 from the germline V gene are MNHEY and SVGAGI. With respect to this clone: Its antigen is not known.

The data were produced by immunoSEQ multiplex PCR, yet TCRdb's version contains in-frame clones alone and is incomplete. The table lists tens of thousands of clones, about 80% of them singletons, with around 4.9% in the top ten. This sequence joins TRBV6-5 and TRBJ2-1; 9 bases are a match to TRBD2. The TCR sequence derives from a boy aged 10-17 years with moderate ulcerative colitis. The sequenced sample was blood. This CDR3 reads CASSSGGGAVNEQFF. CDR3 DNA sequence: TGTGCCAGCAGTTCCGGCGGGGGGGCGGTCAATGAGCAGTTCTTC.